This entry describes one T cell receptor beta chain. Which antigen it targets is not known. Base quality data are lacking; no much larger clone is found one base away. Other nucleotide sequences in the sample specify the same CDR3. Taken from cysteine to phenylalanine, the CDR3 has 15 residues. The only DNA kept is the CDR3, 45 bases in frame from the first base. Trimming takes 2 bases from V and 3 bases from J, and the germline ends sit 12 bases apart. The germline V gene gives CDR1 as SGHRS and CDR2 as YFSETQ. Healthy HIV-negative adults with no recently reported acute infections or vaccinations were included as donors. Only Caucasian adults living in Nashville, Tennessee, USA were represented among the donors. Magnetic negative selection was used to enrich CD4+ T cells, after which naive cells were positively selected on CD45RA and the negative fraction became the memory subset. Blood was obtained by leukapheresis, after which PBMCs were separated by Ficoll-Histopaque density gradient centrifugation and cryopreserved in liquid nitrogen vapor phase. Analytical flow cytometry was used to check the purity and quantity of every magnetically sorted T cell population. Genomic DNA was isolated from every sorted fraction and measured by UV absorbance on a Nanodrop 2000c.

This sample was included in a study of shared clonotypes between healthy human individuals (dated by TCRdb to about 2020). Regarding the study in general: The cohort included a few men and a couple of women between 18 and 49 years of age. For each donor, three plates each were used for CD4 naive and CD4 memory, two plates were used for CD8 naive, and one plate was used for CD8 memory. Blood TCR repertoires of a handful of healthy adults were deeply sequenced to estimate repertoire size and the extent of clonotype sharing between individuals. To increase sequencing depth and limit assay-specific biases, TCR repertoire library preparation and sequencing were carried out by different laboratories using diverse techniques. Each donor's leukapheresis produced roughly between about 0.85 and 10 billion PBMCs.

Overall study outcomes, separate from this receptor: Sharing across several donors was observed for roughly 5.4% of naive CD4, around 3.5% of naive CD8, 2% to 2.5% of memory CD4, and around 0.4% of memory CD8 clonotypes. Sampling was restricted to blood, and TCR repertoires in tissues likely differ from the TCR repertoires found in blood. Pairwise subsampling led to the expectation that sequencing depth would affect the degree of clonotype sharing among donors. Naive subsets generally had larger estimated clonotype richness than memory subsets did. The genetic and exposure-history diversity represented was limited by the small number of donors. Incomplete sequencing was indicated by rarefaction of sorted-subset datasets, despite the large sequencing depth. Higher generation probabilities were observed for clonotypes shared by all four sorted-subset donors than for non-shared clonotypes.

Using the deep immunoSEQ assay, TCR CDR3 regions were amplified from genomic DNA by multiplex PCR. For each cell subset, the extracted genomic DNA was distributed evenly across all wells of several immunoSEQ 96-well plates, and each plate served as one replicate. For sorted subsets, about 200 ng genomic DNA, equal to about 30,000 T cell genomes, was loaded into each replicate PCR. The purified libraries were quantified using a Qubit 3.0 fluorometer, sized with a Bioanalyzer 2100, and then quantified again using the KAPA Library Quantification kit. Every immunoSEQ 96-well plate was sequenced on a dedicated single-read 150-cycle Illumina NextSeq 550 flow cell. On the study's bioinformatics: The immunoSEQ output contained only junctional sequences without quality scores, so filtering could not match that applied to full-length reads. To assign V/J genes and CDR3, sequences were annotated using PyIR, a Python wrapper for IgBLAST v1.9, with IMGT germline references. Any read was removed if the V/J assignment was weak (E-value above 1e-6), the CDR3 was missing, or the read contained stop codons, out-of-frame junctions, or ambiguous translated residues. A V3J clonotype was defined by an identical inferred V gene, J gene, and CDR3 amino acid sequence. To compute the percentage overlap between repertoires, the number of shared unique clonotypes was divided by the size of the smaller repertoire. RTK rarefaction, the Chao1 estimator, and Recon v2.1 estimates of unobserved clonotypes were used to assess repertoire richness. Generation probabilities were computed with OLGA for all TCRbeta clonotypes obtained by the gDNA method from several donors. This immuneACCESS table, as held by TCRdb, lists in-frame sequences with V and J called but not all clones. Of the missing ones, under half trace to an unresolved V gene in checked studies; the others have no known cause. V and J calls and clone size are copied from that table; D and trimming were computed from the DNA. The sample includes nearly 1 million clones, with around 80% observed a single time. Around 1.5% of the sample goes to the ten largest clones.

The chain is encoded by TRBV5-1 joined to TRBJ1-5; the D gene lacks a confident call. The receptor's source is a man aged 18 to 29 in good health. Sequenced input: memory CD4+ T cells sorted from blood. Explained via the paper, the cell subset or site label denotes: CD45RA-negative fraction. The CDR3 region has the sequence CASSFSGGNNQPQHF. In nucleotide form, the sequence is TGCGCCAGCAGCTTCTCCGGCGGAAACAATCAGCCCCAGCATTTT.